These 18 T cell receptor beta chains came from one sample sequenced in a study of PD-L1 blockade in urothelial cancer. Some clones are missing from TCRdb's copy, which holds only in-frame ones; the method was immunoSEQ multiplex PCR. The sample yields about 35,000 clones, about a third seen once. This material consisted of tumor tissue, taken before atezolizumab (anti-PD-L1) treatment. These receptors were obtained from a man aged 60-69 years with urothelial cancer.

This clone was detected only a few times. The chain links TRBV15 to TRBJ2-7; TRBD1 matches at 8 bases. V shed 0 bases and J 4 bases; nucleotides not matched to a gene: 5. This CDR3 is 15 amino acids long. Germline V gene lookup returns CDR1 LNHNV and CDR2 YYDKDF (reference sequence). The CDR3 nucleotides are TGTGCCACCAGCAGAGATGGCAGGGGGCGTTACGAGCAGTACTTC. Translating it yields CATSRDGRGRYEQYF.

J is TRBJ1-5 and V is TRBV7-7; the D gene is possibly TRBD1 (5 bases). Trimming cost V 3 bases and J 3 bases, with 18 bases left between them. The CDR3 covers 17 residues. CDR1 and CDR2 from the germline V gene are SSHAT and FNYEAQ (reference sequence). The CDR3 DNA is TGTGCCAGCAGCTTGGAGGTGAAAGGGACCTACAATCAGCCCCAGCATTTT. Protein product: CASSLEVKGTYNQPQHF.

In the case of this clone: Other nucleotide sequences in the sample specify the same CDR3. This chain links TRBV28 with TRBJ2-5; perhaps TRBD2 as D (6 bases). V was pared by 6 bases and J by 1 base, with 9 bases between. From germline, CDR1 is MDHEN and CDR2 SYDVKM. The CDR3 is 13 amino acids. The CDR3 DNA sequence: TGTGCCAGCAGCCGGGGAGGCCAAGAGACCCAGTACTTC. It codes for CASSRGGQETQYF.

This clone was seen only a few times. The chain employs TRBV9 and TRBJ2-6; 9 bases match TRBD1. The V gene's germline CDR1 is SGDLS and CDR2 YYNGEE. J lost 0 bases, V lost 8 bases, and 3 bases had no gene match. The CDR3 spans 15 residues. Here the CDR3 reads CARGQGSSGANVLTF. CDR3 DNA sequence: TGTGCCAGGGGACAGGGCAGCTCTGGGGCCAACGTCCTGACTTTC.

In this sample, this clone turned up a few times. This chain connects TRBV6-8 to TRBJ2-7; 8 bases line up with TRBD2. V trimming: 4 bases; J trimming: 5 bases; junction bases outside the gene matches: 7. The CDR3 runs to 14 residues. Germline-derived CDR1 and CDR2 are MNHGY and SAAAGT. CDR3 sequence reads: CASSSPGGSHEQYF. The CDR3 DNA reads as TGTGCCAGCAGTTCTCCGGGAGGGTCTCACGAGCAGTACTTC.

CDR3 DNA: TGTGCCAGCAGCCAAGGGAACACCATTAACTATGGCTACACCTTC. Amino acid sequence: CASSQGNTINYGYTF. The V and J genes are TRBV14 and TRBJ1-2; D uncertain. The V end was cut by 1 base, the J end by 1 base, with 10 bases between. Germline loops: CDR1 SGHDN, CDR2 FVKESK. The CDR3 spans 15 residues.

This clone was found a few times. The V and J genes are TRBV9 and TRBJ2-2; 10 bases align to TRBD2. Losses at the gene ends were 4 bases for V and 0 bases for J; bases not matched to a gene: 6. The CDR3 has 17 amino acids. CDR1 SGDLS and CDR2 YYNGEE come from the germline V gene. CDR3 sequence reads: CASSYRLAGPNTGELFF. CDR3 nucleotides: TGTGCCAGCAGCTACCGACTAGCGGGCCCGAACACCGGGGAGCTGTTTTTT. Looking up the rest from reference TRBV9 and TRBJ2-2 gives the full variable domain: DSGVTQTPKHLITATGQRVTLRCSPRSGDLSVYWYQQSLDQGLQFLIQYYNGEERAKGNILERFSAQQFPDLHSELNLSSLELGDSALYFCASSYRLAGPNTGELFFGEGSRLTVL.

This chain joins TRBV28 and TRBJ2-7, with D perhaps TRBD2 (5 bases). The ends were cut back, 2 bases at V and 2 bases at J, with 7 bases in the middle. Germline CDR1 MDHEN, CDR2 SYDVKM. The CDR3 extends over 13 amino acids. The CDR3 DNA reads as TGTGCCAGCAGTTTAGCGGGTACCTACGAGCAGTACTTC. Translating it yields CASSLAGTYEQYF.

This clone was seen a handful of times. V gene TRBV5-1 combines with J gene TRBJ2-3; 12 bases align to TRBD2. CDR1 is SGHRS and CDR2 is YFSETQ in the germline V gene. V lost 2 bases and J lost 1; bases outside the gene matches: 5. The CDR3 loop spans 17 amino acids. The CDR3 DNA is TGCGCCAGCAGCTTCGCTAGCGGGAGGGTGGGCACAGATACGCAGTATTTT. Its translation: CASSFASGRVGTDTQYF.

V and J are TRBV12-5 and TRBJ2-3, with TRBD2 matching 8 bases. Germline assignment: CDR1 LGHNT and CDR2 FRNRAP. The CDR3 spans 15 residues. V lost 7 bases to trimming and J lost 4 bases; unmatched junction nucleotides: 10. The CDR3 DNA reads TGTGCTAGTGCCTTGGGGGCGGGAGGTGCAGATACGCAGTATTTT. It is translated as CASALGAGGADTQYF.

The chain joins TRBV25-1 to TRBJ1-4, with 7 bases matching TRBD1. The V segment lost 6 bases and the J segment 7 bases; nucleotides outside the gene matches: 5. Germline assignment: CDR1 MGHDK and CDR2 SYGVNS. This CDR3 is built from 13 residues. CDR3 coding DNA: TGTGCCAGCAGCAGGGGGAGCTTTGAAAAACTGTTTTTT. It specifies CASSRGSFEKLFF.

This chain connects TRBV9 to TRBJ2-1, with 7 bases fitting TRBD1. Per germline, CDR1 SGDLS and CDR2 YYNGEE. V dropped 4 bases and J dropped 2; count of bases not matched to a gene: 9. This CDR3 region has 16 residues. CDR3 loop: CASSRRQGGTYNEQFF. The CDR3 DNA is TGTGCCAGCAGCCGCCGACAGGGTGGTACCTACAATGAGCAGTTCTTC.

The rearrangement joins TRBV28 to TRBJ1-4, with 9 bases lining up with TRBD1. In germline, CDR1 is MDHEN, CDR2 SYDVKM. The V segment lost 3 bases and the J segment 4 bases; nucleotides outside the gene matches: 3. The CDR3 extends over 15 amino acids. The CDR3 sequence is CASSFVTGGNEKLFF. CDR3 DNA sequence: TGTGCCAGCAGTTTCGTGACAGGGGGTAATGAAAAACTGTTTTTT.

This clone was seen a few times. In nucleotides, the CDR3 is TGTGCCAGCAGACTGACAGAGGTAAATCAGCCCCAGCATTTT. It is translated as CASRLTEVNQPQHF. The chain links TRBV6-7 to TRBJ1-5; D might be TRBD1 (5 bases). TRBV6-7 belongs to the ORF category, with a function that is uncertain. There are 14 residues in the CDR3. V lost 6 bases to trimming and J lost 4 bases, with 13 bases between them.

V usage is TRBV5-1 and J usage is TRBJ2-5; TRBD1 matches 7 bases. This CDR3 is 15 amino acids long. Germline V gives CDR1 SGHRS, CDR2 YFSETQ. V trimming: 4 bases; J trimming: 1 base; junction bases outside the gene matches: 7. The CDR3 is CASSLQGVPQETQYF. The CDR3, as DNA: TGCGCCAGCAGCCTCCAGGGGGTCCCCCAAGAGACCCAGTACTTC.

This clone was picked up a small number of times. This chain links TRBV6-8 with TRBJ2-3, with D unresolved. Germline V gene lookup returns CDR1 MNHGY and CDR2 SAAAGT. Deletions cut 2 bases from V and 1 base from J, with 10 bases between. The CDR3 extends over 15 amino acids. The CDR3 bases are TGTGCCAGCAGTTACGCCGTGGTGGGCACAGATACGCAGTATTTT. It yields the protein CASSYAVVGTDTQYF.

This rearrangement joins TRBV29-1 to TRBJ2-3, with TRBD1 matching over 8 bases. This CDR3 has 14 residues. CDR1 and CDR2 from the germline V gene are SQVTM and ANQGSEA. V was clipped by 7 bases and J by 2 bases; unmatched bases: 8. As DNA, the CDR3 is TGCAGCGCCTCGACAGGGGCCCTCACAGATACGCAGTATTTT. It specifies CSASTGALTDTQYF.

V gene TRBV11-3 combines with J gene TRBJ1-2, with D possibly matching TRBD1 (5 bases). Per the germline V gene, CDR1 is SGHNT and CDR2 is YENEEA. V was pared by 8 bases and J by 4 bases, with 17 bases between. The CDR3 totals 14 residues. This CDR3 reads CASAPQTDLYGYTF. The CDR3 bases are TGTGCCAGCGCCCCCCAGACAGATCTCTATGGCTACACCTTC. The complete variable domain, with remaining parts taken from reference TRBV11-3 and TRBJ1-2, reads EAGVVQSPRYKIIEKKQPVAFWCNPISGHNTLYWYLQNLGQGPELLIRYENEEAVDDSQLPKDRFSAERLKGVDSTLKIQPAELGDSAVYLCASAPQTDLYGYTFGSGTRLTVV.